The TCR beta chain described here comes from a study of CD8+ T cells in alopecia areata. Treatment denoted: oral pan-JAK inhibitor, 5-10 mg twice daily. The CDR3 extends over 14 amino acids. The V end was cut by 7 bases, the J end by 3 bases, with 13 bases between. Looked up from germline, CDR1 is MNHEY and CDR2 is SVGAGI. Investigators isolated RNA and reverse transcribed it into cDNA to act as the sequencing template. Method: immunoSEQ multiplex PCR; TCRdb's copy keeps in-frame clones and lacks some. The table includes around 150,000 clones, around 71% detected once. The genes are TRBV6-5 and TRBJ1-5; D gene uncertain. The origin of this receptor is a human donor with alopecia areata. Sequences were derived from CD4+ T cells sorted from blood, sampled at week 4, from a patient treated with tofacitinib. The CDR3 DNA is TGTGCCAGCAAGGGCCGCTGGGACAATCAGCCCCAGCATTTT. Its protein is CASKGRWDNQPQHF.